This T cell receptor beta chain emerged from a study of technical replicates of blood from four donors. Sequenced by immunoSEQ multiplex PCR; TCRdb stores in-frame clones only, minus some. This sample carries about 81,000 clones, 81% of them seen once, and the ten largest clones take roughly 3.7%. This CDR3 region has 14 residues. From germline, CDR1 is SGHRS and CDR2 YFSETQ. J was trimmed by 8 bases and V by 4 bases; bases with no gene match: 5. This chain connects TRBV5-1 to TRBJ2-2; 10 nucleotides agree with TRBD1. Specimen: PBMCs. This TCR was sampled from a human donor in good health. Some clones in this sample may be carry-over from other donors' samples. The CDR3 region is CASSEGTGAGELFF. The CDR3 nucleotides are TGCGCCAGCAGCGAGGGGACAGGGGCAGGGGAGCTGTTTTTT. The full variable domain, with the rest looked up from reference TRBV5-1 and TRBJ2-2, is KAGVTQTPRYLIKTRGQQVTLSCSPISGHRSVSWYQQTPGQGLQFLFEYFSETQRNKGNFPGRFSGRQFSNSRSEMNVSTLELGDSALYLCASSEGTGAGELFFGEGSRLTVL.